The sequence of this T cell receptor beta chain was determined in a study of naive CD8 T cells in extremely preterm neonates. Study outcomes and limitations: Relative to older groups, preterm infants had shorter, less trimmed CDR3s with fewer N additions.

Germline CDR1 and CDR2: SGHDT and YYEEEE. Deletions cut 4 bases from V and 5 bases from J, with 13 bases between. The CDR3 has 14 amino acids. In this sample, this clone turned up once. Antigen: not known. Some clones are missing from TCRdb's copy, which holds only in-frame ones; the method was immunoSEQ multiplex PCR. The data hold around 23,000 clones, with about 91% observed a single time. Samples were taken at extremely preterm deliveries at roughly 23-27 weeks of gestation. Sorted naive CD8+ T cell numbers ranged ~19,000 to ~110,000. Sequences were obtained from naive CD8+ T cells from cord blood. The receptor's source is a boy who was born preterm. V and J are TRBV5-6 and TRBJ1-5; TRBD1 might be the D (6 bases). The CDR3, as DNA: TGTGCCAGCAGCCCTTGGGACACCTATCAGCCCCAGCATTTT. This sequence encodes CASSPWDTYQPQHF.